This T cell receptor beta chain is drawn from a study of T cells in Graves' hyperthyroidism and ophthalmopathy. Study conclusions and caveats: Model output signaled ophthalmopathy a median around 6.9 months ahead of onset.

The V and J ends lost 6 bases and 5 bases respectively, with 20 bases between them. The CDR3 is 16 amino acids. Uncontrolled infections, other autoimmune diseases, pregnancy or lactation led to exclusion of patients. This clonotype was recorded a few times. The antigen is unknown. The investigators amplified TCR beta CDR3 regions from RNA transcripts. The study used the HTBI primer set for a first-round RT-PCR of the TCR CDR3. Each CDR3 protein is one row after TCRdb ran MiXCR on the multiplex PCR reads. The sample contains 700,000 to 950,000 distinct CDR3 sequences, 30% to 40% of which appear only once.

Material: blood. The chain carries TRBV12-3 or TRBV12-4 and TRBJ1-5; possibly TRBD1 for D (5 bases). This receptor was identified in a middle-aged woman with Graves' hyperthyroidism. In DNA, the CDR3 is TGTGCCAGCAGGCCCCGCGGGGCCAGGCGGGATCAGCCCCAGCATTTT. Translating gives CASRPRGARRDQPQHF.